The clone carrying this T cell receptor (beta chain) was found a few times. What it binds is unknown. The data originate from a study of identical twins. Findings and limits, study-wide: With abundant cord blood beta clonotypes, insertions were fewer; memory repertoires showed no such pattern. Models underestimated how often monozygotic twins shared out-of-frame TCR alpha. Out-of-frame alpha sequences shared between twins exhibited an excess of low generation probability.

Unique molecular identifiers were present on the cDNA, and a universal primer site came from template switching. TCRdb re-called the 5' RACE reads through MiXCR, storing one row per CDR3 protein. The data contain approximately 300,000 distinct CDR3 sequences, more than 8% of them singletons. This CDR3 is built from 12 residues. V shed 5 bases and J shed 6 bases, with 7 bases lying between them. The data were also submitted as part of a second study, on yellow fever vaccine responses in identical twins.

The specimen sequenced was CD8+ T cells sorted from blood. The sequence derives from a woman aged 18-30 years in good health. The rearrangement uses TRBV12-3 or TRBV12-4 and TRBJ2-2; D ambiguous. The CDR3 coding sequence is TGTGCCAGCAGTAATGGTGCCGGGGAGCTGTTTTTT. This sequence encodes CASSNGAGELFF.